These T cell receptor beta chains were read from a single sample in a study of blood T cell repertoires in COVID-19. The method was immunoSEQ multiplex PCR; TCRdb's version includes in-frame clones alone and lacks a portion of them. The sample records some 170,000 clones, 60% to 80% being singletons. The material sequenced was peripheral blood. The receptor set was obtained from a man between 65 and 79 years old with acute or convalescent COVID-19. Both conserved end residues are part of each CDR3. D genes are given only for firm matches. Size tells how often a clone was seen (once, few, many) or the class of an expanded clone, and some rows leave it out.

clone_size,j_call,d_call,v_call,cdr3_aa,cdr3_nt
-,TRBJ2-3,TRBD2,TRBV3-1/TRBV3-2,CASSQPGGGTDTQYF,TGTGCCAGCAGCCAACCGGGCGGGGGAACAGATACGCAGTATTTT
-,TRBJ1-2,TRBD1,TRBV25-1,CASSGDRGNYGYTF,TGTGCCAGCAGTGGTGACAGGGGCAACTATGGCTACACCTTC
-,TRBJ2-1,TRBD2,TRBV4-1,CASSQDPGTSGYNEQFF,TGCGCCAGCAGCCAAGACCCCGGAACTAGCGGTTACAATGAGCAGTTCTTC
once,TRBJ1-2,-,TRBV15,CATWAGVYGYTF,TGTGCCACCTGGGCAGGGGTCTATGGCTACACCTTC
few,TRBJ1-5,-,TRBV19,CASSITGPQPQHF,TGTGCCAGTAGTATTACGGGTCCCCAGCCCCAGCATTTT
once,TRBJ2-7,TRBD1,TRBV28,CASSLPGQGTYEQYF,TGTGCCAGCAGCCTTCCGGGACAGGGGACCTACGAGCAGTACTTC
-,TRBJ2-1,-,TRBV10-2,CASSDPRRGQFF,TGCGCCAGCAGTGACCCCCGTAGGGGGCAGTTCTTC
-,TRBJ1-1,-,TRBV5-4,CASSLNRVAMNTEAFF,TGTGCCAGCAGCTTGAACCGGGTCGCGATGAACACTGAAGCTTTCTTT
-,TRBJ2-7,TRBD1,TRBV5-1,CASSGQGAAEQYF,TGCGCCAGCAGCGGACAGGGGGCGGCCGAGCAGTACTTC
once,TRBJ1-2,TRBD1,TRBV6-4,CASSDYRGADGYTF,TGTGCCAGCAGTGACTACAGGGGAGCAGATGGCTACACCTTC
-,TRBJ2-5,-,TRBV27,CASSPHDKETQYF,TGTGCCAGCAGTCCCCACGACAAAGAGACCCAGTACTTC
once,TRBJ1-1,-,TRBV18,CASSPRGDRGNTEAFF,TGTGCCAGCTCACCACGGGGGGACCGCGGGAACACTGAAGCTTTCTTT
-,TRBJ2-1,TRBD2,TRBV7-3,CASSPYGRAGEQFF,TGTGCCAGCAGCCCGTATGGTCGAGCGGGAGAGCAGTTCTTC
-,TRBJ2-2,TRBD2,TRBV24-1,CATSDFTSGNTGELFF,TGTGCCACCAGTGATTTTACTAGCGGGAACACCGGGGAGCTGTTTTTT
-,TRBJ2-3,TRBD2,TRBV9,CASSVALASGSTDTQYF,TGTGCCAGCAGCGTAGCTCTGGCTAGCGGGAGCACAGATACGCAGTATTTT
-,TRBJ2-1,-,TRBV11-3,CASIKYNEQFF,TGTGCCAGCATCAAATACAATGAGCAGTTCTTC
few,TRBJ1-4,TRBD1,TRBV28,CASSLAGTGMVKLFF,TGTGCCAGCAGTTTAGCAGGGACAGGGATGGTAAAACTGTTTTTT
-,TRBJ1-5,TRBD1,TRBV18,CASSPGQGDQPQHF,TGTGCCAGCTCACCGGGACAGGGAGATCAGCCCCAGCATTTT
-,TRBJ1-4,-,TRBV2,CASSEDSFNEKLFF,TGTGCCAGCAGTGAGGACAGCTTTAATGAAAAACTGTTTTTT
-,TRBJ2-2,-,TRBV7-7,CASSPRQTNTGELFF,TGTGCCAGCAGTCCCCGACAGACGAACACCGGGGAGCTGTTTTTT